The clone carrying this T cell receptor (beta chain) came up once. These data come from a study of blood T cell repertoires in COVID-19. The table came from immunoSEQ multiplex PCR; TCRdb's copy has only in-frame clones and leaves some out. Of around 150,000 clones detected, roughly 79% appear once; the ten largest clones hold roughly 8.1%. The CDR3 extends over 13 amino acids. V lost 3 bases and J 5 bases, leaving 10 bases between the germline ends. From germline, CDR1 is MDHEN and CDR2 SYDVKM. The sample was peripheral blood. The chain uses TRBV28 and TRBJ1-1; weak D call: TRBD1 (5 bases). This TCR was recovered from a woman aged 60-75 years with active or convalescent COVID-19. The CDR3 loop is CASSLRGMTEAFF. The CDR3 DNA sequence: TGTGCCAGCAGTTTGCGGGGGATGACTGAAGCTTTCTTT.